A single sample gave rise to the 17 T cell receptor beta chains below, sequenced in a study of blood T cell repertoires in COVID-19. The repertoire was sequenced with immunoSEQ multiplex PCR; TCRdb's copy has only in-frame clones and lacks some. The sample yields a few hundred thousand clones, approximately 89% seen once. What was sequenced was peripheral blood. All receptors derive from a woman in her 30s who had recovered from COVID-19.

CDR3 loop: CASSEYTGNNSPLHF. The CDR3 DNA follows: TGTGCCAGCAGTGAATATACAGGGAACAATTCACCCCTCCACTTT. The rearrangement uses TRBV6-1 and TRBJ1-6; perhaps TRBD1 as D (6 bases). The V and J ends lost 2 bases and 7 bases respectively, with 12 bases between them. CDR1 and CDR2 from the germline V gene are MNHNS and SASEGT. This CDR3 has 15 residues.

The chain employs TRBV15 and TRBJ2-2, with 9 nucleotides matching TRBD1. Germline V gene lookup returns CDR1 LNHNV and CDR2 YYDKDF (reference sequence). With 4 bases clipped from V and 6 bases from J, the junction kept 6 bases outside the gene matches. CDR3 size: 15 residues. CDR3 loop: CATSTRDRAAGELFF. The CDR3 region has the DNA TGTGCCACCAGCACCCGGGACAGGGCCGCCGGGGAGCTGTTTTTT.

This chain uses TRBV2 with TRBJ1-1; a possible D gene is TRBD1 (6 bases). Germline V gene sequence: CDR1 SNHLY, CDR2 FYNNEI. V was shortened by 4 bases and J by 8 bases, with 8 bases between the two germline ends. This CDR3 has 11 amino acids. CDR3 region: CASSGGPEAFF. The CDR3 bases are TGTGCCAGCAGTGGGGGGCCCGAAGCTTTCTTT.

This chain connects TRBV15 to TRBJ2-3; possibly TRBD1 for D (6 bases). This CDR3 comprises 16 residues. V lost 5 bases and J lost 0, with 15 bases in between. Germline-derived CDR1 and CDR2 are LNHNV and YYDKDF (reference sequence). CDR3 amino acids: CATSVGQTTSTDTQYF. CDR3 bases: TGTGCCACCAGCGTCGGACAGACAACTAGCACAGATACGCAGTATTTT.

In nucleotides, the CDR3 is TGCGCCACCACCCCCCCACACAGGGCCCCCAATCAGCCCCAGCATTTT. Translated: CATTPPHRAPNQPQHF. V usage is TRBV4-1 and J usage is TRBJ1-5, with TRBD1 as a possible D gene (6 bases). The CDR3 spans 16 residues. Germline CDR1 MGHRA, CDR2 YSYEKL. V gave up 10 bases and J gave up 3 bases, with 22 bases separating them.

The chain employs TRBV12-3 or TRBV12-4 and TRBJ2-3, with a tentative D call TRBD1 (6 bases). V was pared by 2 bases and J by 6 bases, with 6 bases between. This CDR3 region has 12 residues. CDR3 sequence (DNA): TGTGCCAGCAGTTTACAGGGGGATACGCAGTATTTT. It encodes CASSLQGDTQYF.

DNA for the CDR3: TGTGCCAGCAGCTCACCCGGGACTCAGAACACCGGGGAGCTGTTTTTT. Its translation is CASSSPGTQNTGELFF. The gene calls are TRBV11-3 and TRBJ2-2; a possible D gene is TRBD2 (6 bases). Germline assignment: CDR1 SGHNT and CDR2 YENEEA. The V end was cut by 4 bases, the J end by 1 base, with 13 bases between. The CDR3 has 16 amino acids.

V and J are TRBV5-1 and TRBJ2-3; D unclear. Germline V CDR1 and CDR2: SGHRS, YFSETQ. The CDR3 is made up of 12 amino acids. Trimming cost V 4 bases and J 6 bases, with 9 bases left between them. The CDR3 sequence: CASSLAKDTQYF. CDR3 DNA sequence: TGCGCCAGCAGCCTGGCTAAGGATACGCAGTATTTT.

Written as DNA, the CDR3 is TGTGCCAGCAGCCGCGGGGGGGGGCGCACAGATACGCAGTATTTT. Amino acids: CASSRGGGRTDTQYF. The chain joins TRBV6-4 to TRBJ2-3, with 9 nucleotides matching TRBD2. After removal of 6 bases from V and 1 base from J, the junction contained 5 bases not matched to a gene. There are 15 residues in the CDR3. Germline values: CDR1 MRHNA, CDR2 SNTAGT.

The chain links TRBV29-1 to TRBJ2-7; unclear D gene. The V end lost 6 bases, the J end lost 2 bases, and 8 bases lay between the germline ends. This CDR3 is built from 11 residues. Germline V gene data show CDR1 as SQVTM and CDR2 as ANQGSEA. The CDR3 DNA reads TGCAGCGTCCACACCACCTACGAGCAGTACTTC. Residues: CSVHTTYEQYF.

V gene TRBV5-4 combines with J gene TRBJ2-3; weak D call: TRBD2 (6 bases). Trimming took 4 bases from V and 4 from J, leaving 19 bases between them. From germline, CDR1 is SGHNT and CDR2 YYREEE (reference sequence). CDR3 length equals 16 residues. CDR3 sequence reads: CASSIQAGPQPDTQYF. CDR3 coding DNA: TGTGCCAGCAGCATTCAAGCGGGCCCGCAGCCAGATACGCAGTATTTT.

This rearrangement joins TRBV14 to TRBJ1-4, with D perhaps TRBD1 (6 bases). This CDR3 spans 15 amino acids. Trimming cost V 2 bases and J 2 bases, with 9 bases left between them. Germline-derived CDR1 and CDR2 are SGHDN and FVKESK. The DNA of the CDR3 is TGTGCCAGCAGCCAAACCACAGGGACTAATGAAAAACTGTTTTTT. Amino acid sequence: CASSQTTGTNEKLFF. Filled out from reference TRBV14 and TRBJ1-4, the complete variable domain reads EAGVTQFPSHSVIEKGQTVTLRCDPISGHDNLYWYRRVMGKEIKFLLHFVKESKQDESGMPNNRFLAERTGGTYSTLKVQPAELEDSGVYFCASSQTTGTNEKLFFGSGTQLSVL.

The chain employs TRBV29-1 and TRBJ1-4; the D gene is possibly TRBD1 (6 bases). CDR3 length equals 13 residues. Between the trimmed V and J ends, which lost 4 bases and 6 bases, there was a span of 12 bases. From germline, CDR1 is SQVTM and CDR2 ANQGSEA. This CDR3 reads CSVVVGGDEKLFF. DNA of the CDR3: TGCAGCGTTGTGGTAGGGGGTGATGAAAAACTGTTTTTT. The variable domain in full, completed from reference TRBV29-1 and TRBJ1-4, reads SAVISQKPSRDICQRGTSLTIQCQVDSQVTMMFWYRQQPGQSLTLIATANQGSEATYESGFVIDKFPISRPNLTFSTLTVSNMSPEDSSIYLCSVVVGGDEKLFFGSGTQLSVL.

The J gene is TRBJ2-7, the V gene TRBV11-2; TRBD1 aligns across 10 bases. V lost 5 bases and J lost 11; bases outside the gene matches: 9. CDR1 and CDR2 from the germline V gene are SGHAT and FQNNGV. The CDR3 runs to 13 residues. Here the CDR3 DNA reads TGTGCCAGCAGCGCACCTGACAGGGGGCGCGAGTACTTC. The encoded protein is CASSAPDRGREYF.

The chain recombines TRBV3-1 (or the pseudogene TRBV3-2) with TRBJ2-1; 13 positions agree with TRBD2. Germline V CDR1 and CDR2: LGHDT, YNNKEL (reference sequence). This CDR3 contains 17 residues. Trimming cost V 0 bases and J 5 bases; bases outside gene matches: 4. CDR3 residues: CASSQDTSGGADNEQFF. The CDR3 DNA sequence: TGTGCCAGCAGCCAAGATACTAGCGGGGGGGCGGACAATGAGCAGTTCTTC.

This clone was picked up a small number of times. The CDR3 here is CASSPTGGMRAFF. The DNA of the CDR3 is TGTGCCAGCAGCCCCACTGGGGGGATGAGAGCTTTCTTT. V usage is TRBV11-3 and J usage is TRBJ1-1; D may be TRBD1 (5 bases). The CDR3 length is 13 residues. CDR1 is SGHNT, CDR2 YENEEA, per germline. V lost 5 bases and J 10 bases, leaving 17 bases between the germline ends. The entire variable domain, with the rest obtained from reference TRBV11-3 and TRBJ1-1, is as follows: EAGVVQSPRYKIIEKKQPVAFWCNPISGHNTLYWYLQNLGQGPELLIRYENEEAVDDSQLPKDRFSAERLKGVDSTLKIQPAELGDSAVYLCASSPTGGMRAFFGQGTRLTVV.

This clone was picked up one time. The CDR3 is CASTWTVANQPQHF. For the CDR3, the DNA is TGTGCCAGCACTTGGACAGTAGCTAATCAGCCCCAGCATTTT. The genes are TRBV6-5 and TRBJ1-5; maybe TRBD1 (6 bases). V lost 7 bases, J lost 4 bases, and 14 bases lay in between. Germline values: CDR1 MNHEY, CDR2 SVGAGI. The CDR3 extends over 14 amino acids.